A single sample is the source of the 10 T cell receptor beta chains below, sequenced in a study of identical twins. TCRdb analysed the 5' RACE reads with MiXCR anew, one entry per CDR3 protein. This table has around 530,000 distinct CDR3 sequences, roughly 15% appearing once. The sample also formed part of further work on yellow fever vaccine responses in identical twins.

The sequenced sample consisted of CD4+ T cells sorted from blood. Every receptor here comes from a young woman in good health.

This clonotype was picked up many times. This chain uses TRBV12-3 or TRBV12-4 with TRBJ1-2; the D gene is possibly TRBD1 (6 bases). There are 13 residues in the CDR3. Trimming took off 3 bases at V and 6 bases at J, with 11 bases between the two ends. CDR3 loop: CASSFQGIHGYTF. In nucleotides, the CDR3 is TGTGCCAGCAGTTTCCAGGGGATCCATGGCTACACCTTC.

This chain joins TRBV27 and TRBJ2-1; the match to TRBD2 covers 9 bases. CDR3 size: 15 residues. Trimming removed 5 bases from V and 9 bases from J; junction bases left unmatched: 11. Germline assignment: CDR1 MNHEY and CDR2 SMNVEV (reference sequence). Here the CDR3 reads CASSTRGSGSFEQFF. For the CDR3, the DNA is TGTGCCAGCAGTACCCGGGGTAGCGGGAGTTTTGAGCAGTTCTTC.

The table lists this clonotype with a few counts. In DNA form, the CDR3 reads TGCAGCGTTGAGGAGGGCGCAGATACGCAGTATTTT. Amino acids: CSVEEGADTQYF. The V and J genes are TRBV29-1 and TRBJ2-3; a weak D match, TRBD2 (6 bases). Germline CDR1 SQVTM, CDR2 ANQGSEA. Trimming removed 3 bases from V and 4 bases from J, with 8 bases in between. This CDR3 contains 12 residues.

The genes are TRBV5-6 and TRBJ2-2, with D possibly matching TRBD1 (5 bases). The CDR3 loop spans 14 amino acids. The germline V gene has CDR1 SGHDT and CDR2 YYEEEE. Between the trimmed V and J ends, which lost 1 base and 6 bases, there was a span of 10 bases. As DNA, the CDR3 is TGTGCCAGCAGCTTGTACAGGACCCCCGGGGAGCTGTTTTTT. This gives the protein CASSLYRTPGELFF.

This clonotype was seen more than once but under ten times. The rearrangement uses TRBV5-5 and TRBJ2-1; D perhaps matches TRBD2 (7 bases). V dropped 1 base and J dropped 7 bases, with 21 bases sitting between them. Per the germline V gene, CDR1 is SGHKS and CDR2 is YYEKEE (reference sequence). This CDR3 is 17 amino acids long. CDR3 residues: CASSLSVSGIRGNEQFF. The CDR3 DNA reads as TGTGCCAGCAGCTTGTCCGTAAGCGGGATCAGGGGAAATGAGCAGTTCTTC. Full variable domain (missing parts from reference TRBV5-5 and TRBJ2-1): DAGVTQSPTHLIKTRGQQVTLRCSPISGHKSVSWYQQVLGQGPQFIFQYYEKEERGRGNFPDRFSARQFPNYSSELNVNALLLGDSALYLCASSLSVSGIRGNEQFFGPGTRLTVL.

This clonotype was picked up a small number of times. The genes are TRBV3-1 and TRBJ1-6; tentatively, D is TRBD1 (5 bases). The CDR3 is 15 residues long. V was clipped by 4 bases and J by 10 bases, with 17 bases between them. Germline lookup yields CDR1 LGHDT and CDR2 YNNKEL (reference sequence). The CDR3 coding sequence is TGTGCCAGCAGCCGCGATCATTCAGGGACGTCACCCCTCCACTTT. Amino acids: CASSRDHSGTSPLHF.

In this sample, this clonotype turned up a few times. CDR3 sequence (DNA): TGTGCCACCAGTGGTTGGACTAGCGGCCTTCGCAACACCGGGGAGCTGTTTTTT. This encodes CATSGWTSGLRNTGELFF. The V gene is TRBV24-1, the J gene TRBJ2-2, with 10 nucleotides matching TRBD2. Germline CDR1 and CDR2: KGHDR and SFDVKD. J was trimmed by 2 bases and V by 5 bases; bases with no gene match: 10. The CDR3 is 18 amino acids.

This clonotype has a handful of counts. This chain uses TRBV7-8 with TRBJ2-7, with D tentatively TRBD1 (5 bases). The V gene lost 3 bases and the J gene lost 5 bases, with 17 bases spanning the gap. The CDR3 consists of 15 residues. The germline V gene encodes CDR1 SGHVS and CDR2 FQNEAQ. Here the CDR3 DNA reads TGTGCCAGCAGCTTGTTCTCAGGGCTAGAGGACGAGCAGTACGTC. Translated: CASSLFSGLEDEQYV.

This clonotype came up many times. The genes are TRBV2 and TRBJ2-1; TRBD2 agrees at 11 bases. This CDR3 spans 16 amino acids. Per germline, CDR1 SNHLY and CDR2 FYNNEI. Losses at the gene ends were 6 bases for V and 4 bases for J; bases not matched to a gene: 8. The CDR3 loop reads CASREQLAGEYNEQFF. CDR3 nucleotides: TGTGCCAGCAGAGAACAACTAGCGGGGGAGTACAATGAGCAGTTCTTC.

The chain is built from TRBV20-1 and TRBJ1-3; 9 bases line up with TRBD1. The V gene end was trimmed by 1 base and the J gene end by 14 bases; junction bases not matched to a gene: 15. This CDR3 is 15 amino acids long. CDR1 is DFQATT, CDR2 SNEGSKA, per germline (reference sequence). The chain's CDR3 is CSARAQIGTGTILYF. CDR3 DNA: TGCAGTGCTAGAGCCCAAATCGGGACAGGGACTATTTTATATTTT.